This T cell receptor (beta chain) emerged from a study of cytomegalovirus exposure and HLA in healthy donors. The study ran its PCR with 60 Vbeta and 13 Jbeta primers. Generated by immunoSEQ multiplex PCR, the TCRdb table keeps only in-frame clones and is missing some. This table has some 120,000 clones, 80% to 90% appearing once. Deletions cut 7 bases from V and 2 bases from J, with 12 bases between. CDR1 and CDR2 (germline): MDHEN, SYDVKM. The CDR3 consists of 14 residues. Sequences were obtained from PBMCs. The TCR sequence derives from a middle-aged man in good health and CMV-seronegative. The chain is built from TRBV28 and TRBJ1-3; the D is unclear. CDR3 protein: CASTFGSAGNTIYF. CDR3 DNA sequence: TGTGCCAGCACTTTCGGGTCCGCTGGAAACACCATATATTTT.